This entry lists 19 T cell receptor beta chains sequenced from one sample in a study of cytomegalovirus exposure and HLA in healthy donors. Assay: immunoSEQ multiplex PCR; the TCRdb copy retains only in-frame clones and omits some. Of some 120,000 clones listed, about 89% are singletons. The sample consisted of PBMCs. All receptors come from a woman aged 18-29 years in good health and CMV-seronegative.

The chain employs TRBV5-1 and TRBJ2-2, with 7 bases matching TRBD2. The CDR3 has 16 residues. CDR1 SGHRS and CDR2 YFSETQ come from the germline V gene. Losses at the gene ends were 2 bases for V and 1 base for J; bases not matched to a gene: 5. The CDR3 nucleotides are TGCGCCAGCAGCTTATTAGCGGGCCTGAACACCGGGGAGCTGTTTTTT. Protein sequence: CASSLLAGLNTGELFF.

This sequence joins TRBV2 and TRBJ2-1, with D possibly TRBD2 on 5 matching bases. The CDR3 totals 15 residues. Germline V gene lookup returns CDR1 SNHLY and CDR2 FYNNEI. The V and J ends lost 3 bases and 0 bases respectively, with 9 bases between them. CDR3 protein: CASSELGSSYNEQFF. DNA of the CDR3: TGTGCCAGCAGTGAGCTAGGGAGCTCCTACAATGAGCAGTTCTTC.

The chain has TRBV19 and TRBJ2-7; perhaps TRBD2 as D (6 bases). This CDR3 contains 14 residues. Germline CDR1 is LNHDA and CDR2 is SQIVND (reference sequence). Trimming removed 5 bases at V and 10 bases at J, with 21 bases between. The CDR3 DNA sequence: TGTGCCAGTAGTCCCCTCACGGAGGGCCGGAGACAGTACTTC. Translated: CASSPLTEGRRQYF.

The V gene is TRBV7-9, the J gene TRBJ1-5, with unresolved D. CDR3 length: 12 residues. CDR1 is SEHNR and CDR2 is FQNEAQ in the germline V gene (reference sequence). V lost 4 bases, J lost 4 bases, and 5 bases lay in between. The CDR3 sequence: CASSSGNQPQHF. In nucleotides, the CDR3 is TGTGCCAGCAGCTCAGGAAATCAGCCCCAGCATTTT.

The chain has TRBV11-3 and TRBJ2-3, with 8 bases identical to TRBD1. The CDR3 loop spans 14 amino acids. V was clipped by 7 bases and J by 1 base; unmatched bases: 4. Germline values: CDR1 SGHNT, CDR2 YENEEA. The CDR3 nucleotides are TGTGCCAGCACCGCGGGACAGGGCACAGATACGCAGTATTTT. This gives the protein CASTAGQGTDTQYF.

This chain joins TRBV19 and TRBJ1-2; unclear D gene. V lost 1 base to trimming and J lost 2 bases, with 8 bases between them. The CDR3 length is 14 residues. The germline gives CDR1 LNHDA, CDR2 SQIVND (reference sequence). CDR3 region: CASSIGTGNYGYTF. Here the CDR3 DNA reads TGTGCCAGTAGTATAGGGACGGGAAACTATGGCTACACCTTC.

The CDR3 here is CASSETGNYEQYF. CDR3 DNA sequence: TGTGCCAGCAGTGAAACGGGGAACTACGAGCAGTACTTC. The chain recombines TRBV25-1 with TRBJ2-7; a possible D gene is TRBD2 (5 bases). With 2 bases removed from V and 3 bases from J, the gap between germline ends came to 8 bases. CDR1 MGHDK and CDR2 SYGVNS come from the germline V gene. This CDR3 comprises 13 residues.

This chain links TRBV19 with TRBJ1-2; maybe TRBD1 (6 bases). CDR3 size: 15 residues. Germline V gives CDR1 LNHDA, CDR2 SQIVND (reference sequence). Trimming took off 4 bases at V and 4 bases at J, with 16 bases between the two ends. This chain's CDR3 is CASSTRTAWGYGYTF. The CDR3 region has the DNA TGTGCCAGTAGTACCCGGACAGCGTGGGGCTATGGCTACACCTTC.

The genes are TRBV7-9 and TRBJ2-1, with a tentative D call TRBD2 (5 bases). There are 16 residues in the CDR3. V was shortened by 0 bases and J by 7 bases, with 16 bases between the two germline ends. CDR1 SEHNR and CDR2 FQNEAQ come from the germline V gene (reference sequence). The CDR3 nucleotides are TGTGCCAGCAGCTTAGCAGTTAGCGCCCGAGGGAATGAGCAGTTCTTC. Protein: CASSLAVSARGNEQFF. The whole variable domain, filled in from reference TRBV7-9 and TRBJ2-1, reads DTGVSQNPRHKITKRGQNVTFRCDPISEHNRLYWYRQTLGQGPEFLTYFQNEAQLEKSRLLSDRFSAERPKGSFSTLEIQRTEQGDSAMYLCASSLAVSARGNEQFFGPGTRLTVL.

V is TRBV5-4 and J is TRBJ1-1, with D possibly being TRBD1 (6 bases). V was shortened by 4 bases and J by 5 bases, with 15 bases between the two germline ends. CDR3 length: 14 amino acids. Germline V CDR1 and CDR2: SGHNT, YYREEE (reference sequence). CDR3 region: CASSNTGYVTEAFF. Here the CDR3 DNA reads TGTGCCAGCAGCAACACAGGGTATGTAACTGAAGCTTTCTTT.

The chain uses TRBV5-1 and TRBJ2-1; 10 bases line up with TRBD2. The CDR3 runs to 16 residues. CDR1 and CDR2 from the germline V gene are SGHRS and YFSETQ. V lost 4 bases to trimming and J lost 9 bases; unmatched junction nucleotides: 13. The CDR3 nucleotides are TGCGCCAGCAGCCTTCCCGCTAGCGGGAGAAGGGGTGAGCAGTTCTTC. Translation: CASSLPASGRRGEQFF.

V usage is TRBV15 and J usage is TRBJ2-5; 13 bases align to TRBD2. The junction had 3 bases not matched to a gene; V was cut back by 0 bases and J by 5 bases. The CDR3 covers 16 residues. Germline lookup yields CDR1 LNHNV and CDR2 YYDKDF (reference sequence). The CDR3 region is CATSREGLAGRETQYF. CDR3 in DNA: TGTGCCACCAGCAGAGAGGGACTAGCGGGACGGGAGACCCAGTACTTC.

This sequence joins TRBV19 and TRBJ1-2; no clear D. Germline V gene sequence: CDR1 LNHDA, CDR2 SQIVND (reference sequence). Trimming left V 0 bases short and J 6 bases short, with 14 bases between. The CDR3 length is 15 residues. CDR3 nucleotide sequence: TGTGCCAGTAGTATAGACGCTCGGGGAGTCAATGGCTACACCTTC. Translating it yields CASSIDARGVNGYTF.

The V call is TRBV5-1, the J call TRBJ2-7, with TRBD1 as a possible D gene (6 bases). Germline V lookup: CDR1 SGHRS, CDR2 YFSETQ. The CDR3 runs 17 residues. The V end lost 4 bases, the J end lost 0 bases, and 20 bases lay between the germline ends. In DNA form, the CDR3 reads TGCGCCAGCAGCCAAGTCGAGACAGGCCTTAGCTCCTACGAGCAGTACTTC. It translates to CASSQVETGLSSYEQYF.

The chain links TRBV27 to TRBJ2-7; possible D gene TRBD1, 5 bases. Germline values: CDR1 MNHEY, CDR2 SMNVEV (reference sequence). The CDR3 totals 14 residues. The V and J ends lost 5 bases and 2 bases respectively, with 13 bases between them. This CDR3 is CASSLGPNPYEQYF. CDR3 bases: TGTGCCAGCAGTCTGGGGCCAAATCCCTACGAGCAGTACTTC.

This sequence joins TRBV11-2 and TRBJ2-1; a possible D gene is TRBD2 (6 bases). Germline V CDR1 and CDR2: SGHAT, FQNNGV. V gave up 7 bases and J gave up 0 bases, with 13 bases separating them. The CDR3 runs to 15 residues. CDR3 DNA: TGTGCCAGCACTCTTGCGGGAAGCTCCTACAATGAGCAGTTCTTC. This codes for CASTLAGSSYNEQFF.

This clone turned up a few times. The rearrangement uses TRBV28 and TRBJ1-2; D possibly corresponds to TRBD1 (6 bases). The germline V and J ends were trimmed by 10 bases and 4 bases, with 16 bases remaining between them. The germline V gene has CDR1 MDHEN and CDR2 SYDVKM. The CDR3 runs to 13 residues. The CDR3 spells CATRQGFSYGYTF. The DNA of the CDR3 is TGTGCCACCCGGCAGGGGTTCAGCTATGGCTACACCTTC.

This rearrangement joins TRBV2 to TRBJ2-7; 11 bases match TRBD2. V lost 4 bases to trimming and J lost 9 bases; unmatched junction nucleotides: 14. CDR3 size: 16 residues. Looked up from germline, CDR1 is SNHLY and CDR2 is FYNNEI. Here the CDR3 reads CASSGEGVLAGEVQYF. The CDR3 bases are TGTGCCAGCAGTGGGGAGGGGGTACTAGCGGGAGAGGTGCAGTACTTC.

The V call is TRBV6-5, the J call TRBJ2-7; tentatively, D is TRBD1 (6 bases). Per germline, CDR1 MNHEY and CDR2 SVGAGI. The ends were cut back, 4 bases at V and 6 bases at J, with 16 bases in the middle. The CDR3 is 14 amino acids. Written as DNA, the CDR3 is TGTGCCAGCAGTTCACCAGGGGCCCCTCCCGAGCAGTACTTC. Protein: CASSSPGAPPEQYF.